This TCR beta chain was recorded in a study of cytomegalovirus exposure and HLA in healthy donors. Findings of the study overall: Several top significant clusters appeared, in a later analysis, to be linked to common viral pathogens.

The PCR used 60 Vbeta and 13 Jbeta primers. As originally analysed: The count from a later analysis was 70 million to 85 million unique TCR beta chains, 9 million to 12 million of them shared. The assay was immunoSEQ multiplex PCR, and TCRdb's table has in-frame clones only and misses some. V, J and clone size reflect that table, while D and trimming were determined from the DNA. The sample yields 150,000 to 200,000 clones, approximately 80% seen once. Turning to this clone: Its target is unknown.

CDR3 size: 12 residues. Germline values: CDR1 MGHDK, CDR2 SYGVNS. The germline V and J ends were trimmed by 2 bases and 5 bases, with 6 bases remaining between them. Sequenced sample: PBMCs. This receptor was obtained from a man aged 18 to 29 in good health and CMV-seropositive. The V gene is TRBV25-1, the J gene TRBJ1-1, with a tentative D call TRBD1 (5 bases). CDR3 amino acids: CASSEPGTEAFF. In DNA, the CDR3 is TGTGCCAGCAGTGAACCAGGGACTGAAGCTTTCTTT.